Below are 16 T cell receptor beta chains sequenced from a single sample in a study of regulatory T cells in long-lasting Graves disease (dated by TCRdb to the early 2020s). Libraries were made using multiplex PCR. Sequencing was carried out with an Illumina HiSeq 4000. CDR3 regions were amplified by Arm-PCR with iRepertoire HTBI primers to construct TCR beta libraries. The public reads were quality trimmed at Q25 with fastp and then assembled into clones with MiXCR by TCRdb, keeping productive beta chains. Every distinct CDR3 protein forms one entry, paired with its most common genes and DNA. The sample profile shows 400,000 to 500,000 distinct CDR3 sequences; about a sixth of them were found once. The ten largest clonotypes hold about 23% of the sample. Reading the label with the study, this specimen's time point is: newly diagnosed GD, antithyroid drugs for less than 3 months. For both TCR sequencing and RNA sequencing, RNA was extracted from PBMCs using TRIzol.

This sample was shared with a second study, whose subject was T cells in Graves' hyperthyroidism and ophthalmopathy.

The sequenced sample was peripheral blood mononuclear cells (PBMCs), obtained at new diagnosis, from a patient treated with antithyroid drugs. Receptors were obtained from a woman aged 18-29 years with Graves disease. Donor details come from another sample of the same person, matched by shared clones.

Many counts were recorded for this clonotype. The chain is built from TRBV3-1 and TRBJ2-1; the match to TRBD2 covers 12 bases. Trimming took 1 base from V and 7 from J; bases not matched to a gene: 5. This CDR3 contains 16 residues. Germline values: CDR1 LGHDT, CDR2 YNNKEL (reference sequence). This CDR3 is CASSQGLAGVGNEQFF. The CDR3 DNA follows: TGTGCCAGCAGCCAAGGACTAGCGGGAGTGGGAAATGAGCAGTTCTTC.

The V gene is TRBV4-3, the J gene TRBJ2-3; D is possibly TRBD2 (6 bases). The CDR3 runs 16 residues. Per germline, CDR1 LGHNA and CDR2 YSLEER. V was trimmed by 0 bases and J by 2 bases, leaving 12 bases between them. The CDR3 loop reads CASSQDTGLTTDTQYF. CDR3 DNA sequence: TGCGCCAGCAGCCAAGACACGGGACTCACCACAGATACGCAGTATTTT.

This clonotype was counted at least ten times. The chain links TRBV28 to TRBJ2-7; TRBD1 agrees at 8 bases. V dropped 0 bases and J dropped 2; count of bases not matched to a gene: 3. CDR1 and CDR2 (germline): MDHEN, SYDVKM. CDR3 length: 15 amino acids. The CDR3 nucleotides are TGTGCCAGCAGTTTATGGCAGGGGGCGGCCTACGAGCAGTACTTC. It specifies CASSLWQGAAYEQYF.

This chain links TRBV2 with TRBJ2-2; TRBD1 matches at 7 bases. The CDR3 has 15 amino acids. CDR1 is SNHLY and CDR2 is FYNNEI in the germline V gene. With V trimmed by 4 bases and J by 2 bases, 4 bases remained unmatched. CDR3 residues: CASSVRQGNTGELFF. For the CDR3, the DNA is TGTGCCAGCAGTGTCAGACAGGGTAACACCGGGGAGCTGTTTTTT. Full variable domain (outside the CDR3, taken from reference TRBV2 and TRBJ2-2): EPEVTQTPSHQVTQMGQEVILRCVPISNHLYFYWYRQILGQKVEFLVSFYNNEISEKSEIFDDQFSVERPDGSNFTLKIRSTKLEDSAMYFCASSVRQGNTGELFFGEGSRLTVL.

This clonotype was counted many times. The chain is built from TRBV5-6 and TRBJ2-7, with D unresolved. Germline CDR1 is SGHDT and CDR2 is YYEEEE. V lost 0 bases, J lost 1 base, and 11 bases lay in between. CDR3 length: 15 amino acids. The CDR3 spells CASSLGPVISYEQYF. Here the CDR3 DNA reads TGTGCCAGCAGCTTGGGGCCGGTTATTTCCTACGAGCAGTACTTC.

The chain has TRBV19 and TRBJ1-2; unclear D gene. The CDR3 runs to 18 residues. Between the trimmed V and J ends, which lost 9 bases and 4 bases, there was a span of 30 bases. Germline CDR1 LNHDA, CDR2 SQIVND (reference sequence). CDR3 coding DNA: TGTGCCAGCAGACGCGGGGTGGTTGACTCACGAGGCGCCTATGGCTACACCTTC. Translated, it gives CASRRGVVDSRGAYGYTF.

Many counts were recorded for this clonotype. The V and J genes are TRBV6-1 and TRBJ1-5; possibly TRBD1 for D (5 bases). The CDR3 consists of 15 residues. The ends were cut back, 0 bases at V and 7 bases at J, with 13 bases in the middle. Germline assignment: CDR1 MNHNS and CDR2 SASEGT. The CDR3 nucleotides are TGTGCCAGCAGTGAAGCAGGGGCGGGGAGGCAGCCCCAGCATTTT. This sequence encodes CASSEAGAGRQPQHF.

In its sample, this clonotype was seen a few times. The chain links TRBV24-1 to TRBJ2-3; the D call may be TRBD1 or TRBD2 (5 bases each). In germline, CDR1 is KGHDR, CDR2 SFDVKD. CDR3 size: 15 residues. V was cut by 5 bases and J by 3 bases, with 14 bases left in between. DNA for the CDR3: TGTGCCACCAGTGTCTCCCTAGCAGGGACAGATACGCAGTATTTT. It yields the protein CATSVSLAGTDTQYF.

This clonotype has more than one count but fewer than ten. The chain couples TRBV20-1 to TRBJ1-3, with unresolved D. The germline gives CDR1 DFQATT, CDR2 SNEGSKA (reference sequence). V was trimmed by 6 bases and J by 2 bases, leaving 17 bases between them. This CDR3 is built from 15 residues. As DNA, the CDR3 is TGCAGTGCCCCCCTGGATGGAAACCCTGGAAACACCATATATTTT. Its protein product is CSAPLDGNPGNTIYF.

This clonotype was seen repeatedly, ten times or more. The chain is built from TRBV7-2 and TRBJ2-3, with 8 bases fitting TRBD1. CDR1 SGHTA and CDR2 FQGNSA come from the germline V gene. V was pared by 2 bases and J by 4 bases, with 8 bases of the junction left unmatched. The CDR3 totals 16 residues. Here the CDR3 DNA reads TGTGCCAGCAGCTTATTCGACAGGGGACATTCAGATACGCAGTATTTT. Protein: CASSLFDRGHSDTQYF.

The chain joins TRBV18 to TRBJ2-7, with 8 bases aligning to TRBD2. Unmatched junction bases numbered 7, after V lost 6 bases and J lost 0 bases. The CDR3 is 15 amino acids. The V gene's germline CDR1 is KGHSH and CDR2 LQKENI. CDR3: CASSITGGSSYEQYF. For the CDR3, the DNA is TGTGCCAGCTCCATAACGGGAGGGAGCTCCTACGAGCAGTACTTC.

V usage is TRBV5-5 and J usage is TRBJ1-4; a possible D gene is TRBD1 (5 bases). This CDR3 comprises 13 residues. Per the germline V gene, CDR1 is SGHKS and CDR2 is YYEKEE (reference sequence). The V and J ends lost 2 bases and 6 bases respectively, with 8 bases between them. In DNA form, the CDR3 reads TGTGCCAGCAGCTTCGGAGGGGATGAAAAACTGTTTTTT. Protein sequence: CASSFGGDEKLFF. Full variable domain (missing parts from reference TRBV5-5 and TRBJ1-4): DAGVTQSPTHLIKTRGQQVTLRCSPISGHKSVSWYQQVLGQGPQFIFQYYEKEERGRGNFPDRFSARQFPNYSSELNVNALLLGDSALYLCASSFGGDEKLFFGSGTQLSVL.

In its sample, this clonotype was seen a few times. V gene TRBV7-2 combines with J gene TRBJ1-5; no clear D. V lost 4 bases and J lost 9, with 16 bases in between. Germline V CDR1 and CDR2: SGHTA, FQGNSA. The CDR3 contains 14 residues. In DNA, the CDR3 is TGTGCCAGCAGCTCCGACGGATCCTATCCGCCCCAGCATTTT. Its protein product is CASSSDGSYPPQHF.

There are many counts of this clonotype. Here the CDR3 DNA reads TGCGCCAGCAGCTTGCCTGGACAGGCCTGGACTGAAGCTTTCTTT. This gives the protein CASSLPGQAWTEAFF. The chain combines TRBV5-1 with TRBJ1-1, with 7 bases fitting TRBD1. Trimming removed 1 base from V and 5 bases from J; junction bases left unmatched: 8. The CDR3 sequence is 15 residues long. Germline lookup yields CDR1 SGHRS and CDR2 YFSETQ.

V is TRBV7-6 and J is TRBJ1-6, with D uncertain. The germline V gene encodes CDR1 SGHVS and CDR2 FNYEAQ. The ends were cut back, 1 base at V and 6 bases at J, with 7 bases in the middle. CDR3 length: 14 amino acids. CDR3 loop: CASSLGDSNSPLHF. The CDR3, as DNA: TGTGCCAGCAGCTTAGGGGATTCTAATTCACCCCTCCACTTT.

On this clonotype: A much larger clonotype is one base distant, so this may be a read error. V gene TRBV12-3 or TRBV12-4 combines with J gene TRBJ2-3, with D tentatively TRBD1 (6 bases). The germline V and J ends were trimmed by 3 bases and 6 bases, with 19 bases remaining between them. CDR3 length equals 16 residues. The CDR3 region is CASSFETGLNPDTQYF. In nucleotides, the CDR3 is TGTGCCAGCAGTTTCGAGACAGGACTGAACCCGGATACGCAGTATTTT.